This T cell receptor beta chain came from a study of blood T cell repertoires in COVID-19. As for the study in general: T cells, B-cell-depleted T cells, or PBMCs supplied cDNA or gDNA.

Profiled with immunoSEQ multiplex PCR; TCRdb holds only in-frame clones, not every one. The sample has more than 250,000 clones, around 90% seen once. There are 15 residues in the CDR3. Sequences were obtained from peripheral blood. This rearrangement joins TRBV12-1 to TRBJ1-2. TRBV12-1 is labeled a pseudogene. The receptor was isolated from a human donor in a cohort sampled during active COVID-19. CDR3 nucleotides: TGTGCCAGCAGCCCCCTGGCGGGAATTTTCTATGGCTACACCTTC. This gives the protein CASSPLAGIFYGYTF.